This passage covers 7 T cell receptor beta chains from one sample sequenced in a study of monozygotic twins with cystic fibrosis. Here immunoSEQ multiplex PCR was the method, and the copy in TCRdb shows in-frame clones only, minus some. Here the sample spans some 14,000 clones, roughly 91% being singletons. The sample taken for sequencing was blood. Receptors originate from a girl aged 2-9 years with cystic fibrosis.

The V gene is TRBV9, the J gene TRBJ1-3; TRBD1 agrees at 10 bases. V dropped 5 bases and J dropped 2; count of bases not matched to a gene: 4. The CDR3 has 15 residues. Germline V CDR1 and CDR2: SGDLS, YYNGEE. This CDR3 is CASSGDRGTGNTIYF. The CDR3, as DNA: TGTGCCAGCAGTGGGGACAGGGGCACTGGAAACACCATATATTTT.

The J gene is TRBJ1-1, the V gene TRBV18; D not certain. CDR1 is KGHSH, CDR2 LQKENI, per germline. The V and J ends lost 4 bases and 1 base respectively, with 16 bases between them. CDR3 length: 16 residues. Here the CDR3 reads CASSLSGLWGNTEAFF. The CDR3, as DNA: TGTGCCAGCTCACTTTCAGGACTTTGGGGGAACACTGAAGCTTTCTTT.

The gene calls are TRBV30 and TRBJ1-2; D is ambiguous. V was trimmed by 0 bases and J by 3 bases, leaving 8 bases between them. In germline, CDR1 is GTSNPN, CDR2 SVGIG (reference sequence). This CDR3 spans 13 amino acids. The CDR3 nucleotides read TGTGCCTGGAGTGTAATACCACACTATGGCTACACCTTC. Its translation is CAWSVIPHYGYTF. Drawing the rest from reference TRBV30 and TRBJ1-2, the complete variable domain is SQTIHQWPATLVQPVGSPLSLECTVEGTSNPNLYWYRQAAGRGLQLLFYSVGIGQISSEVPQNLSASRPQDRQFILSSKKLLLSDSGFYLCAWSVIPHYGYTFGSGTRLTVV.

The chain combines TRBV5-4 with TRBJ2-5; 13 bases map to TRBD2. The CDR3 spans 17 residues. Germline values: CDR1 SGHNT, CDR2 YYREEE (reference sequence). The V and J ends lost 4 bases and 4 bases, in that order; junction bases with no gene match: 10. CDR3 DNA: TGTGCCAGCAGCCATGGAGGGGGACTAGCGGGAATAGAGACCCAGTACTTC. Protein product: CASSHGGGLAGIETQYF.

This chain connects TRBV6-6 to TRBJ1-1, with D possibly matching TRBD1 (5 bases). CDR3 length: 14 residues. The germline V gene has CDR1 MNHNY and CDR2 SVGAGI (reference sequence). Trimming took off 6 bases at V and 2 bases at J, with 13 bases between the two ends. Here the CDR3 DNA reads TGTGCCAGCAGCCCCTCGACAGTTAACACTGAAGCTTTCTTT. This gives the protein CASSPSTVNTEAFF.

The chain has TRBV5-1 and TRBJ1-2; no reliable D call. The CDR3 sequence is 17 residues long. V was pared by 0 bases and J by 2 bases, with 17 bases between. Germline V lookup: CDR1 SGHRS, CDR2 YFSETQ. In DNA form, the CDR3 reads TGCGCCAGCAGCTTGGGTGGAGGGAACGTACTGAACTATGGCTACACCTTC. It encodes CASSLGGGNVLNYGYTF.

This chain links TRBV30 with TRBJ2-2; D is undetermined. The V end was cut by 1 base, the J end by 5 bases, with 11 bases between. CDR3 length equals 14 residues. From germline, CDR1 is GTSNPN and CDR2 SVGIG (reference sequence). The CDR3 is CAWSAIHGTGELFF. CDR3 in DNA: TGTGCCTGGAGTGCCATCCACGGGACCGGGGAGCTGTTTTTT.